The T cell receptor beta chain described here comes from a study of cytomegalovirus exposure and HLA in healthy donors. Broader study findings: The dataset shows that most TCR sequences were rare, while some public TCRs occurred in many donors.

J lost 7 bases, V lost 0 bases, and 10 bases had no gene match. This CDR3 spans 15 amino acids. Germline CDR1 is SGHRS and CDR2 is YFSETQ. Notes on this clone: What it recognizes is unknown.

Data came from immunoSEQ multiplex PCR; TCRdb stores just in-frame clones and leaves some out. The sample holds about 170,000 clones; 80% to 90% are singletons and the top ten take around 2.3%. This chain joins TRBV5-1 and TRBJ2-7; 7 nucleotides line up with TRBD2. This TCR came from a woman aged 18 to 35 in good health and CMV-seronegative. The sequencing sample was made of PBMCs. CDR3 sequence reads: CASSLGASGLGEQYF. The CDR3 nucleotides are TGCGCCAGCAGCTTGGGAGCTAGCGGTCTGGGAGAGCAGTACTTC.